These 10 T cell receptor beta chains came from one sample sequenced in a study of cytomegalovirus exposure and HLA in healthy donors. Primers for the PCR totalled 60 Vbeta and 13 Jbeta. The repertoire was sequenced with immunoSEQ multiplex PCR; TCRdb's copy has only in-frame clones and lacks some. The table has about 190,000 clones, 75% to 80% seen once. Material: PBMCs. The origin of the receptors is a woman in her twenties or thirties in good health and CMV-seropositive.

The chain employs TRBV11-1 and TRBJ2-7, with D possibly being TRBD1 (6 bases). The CDR3 contains 15 residues. V lost 1 base and J 2 bases, leaving 12 bases between the germline ends. Per the germline V gene, CDR1 is SGHAT and CDR2 is FQDESV (reference sequence). The CDR3: CASSLVPDSTYEQYF. DNA for the CDR3: TGTGCCAGCAGCTTAGTTCCGGACAGCACCTACGAGCAGTACTTC.

The CDR3 DNA follows: TGTGCCAGCAGTGGAGGGACTAGAAGCACAGATACGCAGTATTTT. It encodes CASSGGTRSTDTQYF. The chain is built from TRBV2 and TRBJ2-3, with 8 bases matching TRBD2. The CDR3 length is 15 residues. The junction had 3 bases not matched to a gene; V was cut back by 4 bases and J by 0 bases. Germline V gene lookup returns CDR1 SNHLY and CDR2 FYNNEI.

The V call is TRBV7-2, the J call TRBJ1-1; D not resolved. CDR1 is SGHTA and CDR2 is FQGNSA in the germline V gene. The CDR3 spans 14 residues. Trimming took 7 bases from V and 4 from J, leaving 16 bases between them. The CDR3 sequence is CASTKGSAGTEAFF. The CDR3 nucleotides read TGTGCCAGCACCAAAGGGAGTGCGGGCACTGAAGCTTTCTTT.

The rearrangement uses TRBV27 and TRBJ2-3, with TRBD2 matching 7 bases. The CDR3 runs 16 residues. Trimming took 3 bases from V and 0 from J; bases not matched to a gene: 6. Germline V gene lookup returns CDR1 MNHEY and CDR2 SMNVEV (reference sequence). CDR3 bases: TGTGCCAGCAGTTTCTTAAGCGGGGAGAGCACAGATACGCAGTATTTT. This sequence encodes CASSFLSGESTDTQYF.

This clone was seen a handful of times. The CDR3 spells CASSGATGGAGGYTF. The CDR3, as DNA: TGTGCCAGCAGTGGAGCCACAGGGGGCGCAGGTGGCTACACCTTC. The chain uses TRBV2 and TRBJ1-2, with TRBD1 identical over 9 bases. Trimming at V came to 4 bases and at J to 7 bases, leaving 10 bases not matched to a gene. CDR1 and CDR2 from the germline V gene are SNHLY and FYNNEI. The CDR3 spans 15 residues.

The CDR3 here is CASSRGGANGYTF. CDR3 bases: TGTGCCAGCAGCAGGGGGGGGGCTAATGGCTACACCTTC. The chain joins TRBV7-8 to TRBJ1-2, with a weak D call TRBD1 (6 bases). The CDR3 contains 13 residues. With 5 bases removed from V and 6 bases from J, the gap between germline ends came to 13 bases. Germline lookup yields CDR1 SGHVS and CDR2 FQNEAQ.

The chain uses TRBV11-2 and TRBJ2-7; 8 nucleotides agree with TRBD1. J was trimmed by 1 base and V by 4 bases; bases with no gene match: 9. Per germline, CDR1 SGHAT and CDR2 FQNNGV. CDR3 length equals 16 residues. CDR3 in amino acids: CASSSIRGQGSYEQYF. CDR3 sequence (DNA): TGTGCCAGCAGCTCGATACGAGGACAGGGATCCTACGAGCAGTACTTC. Complete variable domain (other parts from reference TRBV11-2 and TRBJ2-7): EAGVAQSPRYKIIEKRQSVAFWCNPISGHATLYWYQQILGQGPKLLIQFQNNGVVDDSQLPKDRFSAERLKGVDSTLKIQPAKLEDSAVYLCASSSIRGQGSYEQYFGPGTRLTVT.

This clone was observed a few times. This sequence joins TRBV18 and TRBJ1-1; TRBD1 agrees at 9 bases. Germline-derived CDR1 and CDR2 are KGHSH and LQKENI. With V trimmed by 3 bases and J by 5 bases, 7 bases remained unmatched. The CDR3 extends over 15 amino acids. Here the CDR3 reads CASSPLGQGETEAFF. CDR3 DNA: TGTGCCAGCTCACCCCTGGGACAGGGTGAGACTGAAGCTTTCTTT.

As DNA, the CDR3 is TGTGCCAGCACCGACAGGGTGACTGAAGCTTTCTTT. As protein: CASTDRVTEAFF. V and J are TRBV28 and TRBJ1-1; TRBD1 aligns across 7 bases. This CDR3 region has 12 residues. Germline CDR1 MDHEN, CDR2 SYDVKM. V gave up 7 bases and J gave up 5 bases; unmatched junction bases: 4.

The V call is TRBV2, the J call TRBJ2-5; 9 bases are a match to TRBD1. This CDR3 has 15 residues. Unmatched junction bases numbered 6, after V lost 2 bases and J lost 5 bases. In germline, CDR1 is SNHLY, CDR2 FYNNEI. The DNA of the CDR3 is TGTGCCAGCAGTGAAAGGGGACAGGGTTCGGAGACCCAGTACTTC. Protein sequence: CASSERGQGSETQYF.